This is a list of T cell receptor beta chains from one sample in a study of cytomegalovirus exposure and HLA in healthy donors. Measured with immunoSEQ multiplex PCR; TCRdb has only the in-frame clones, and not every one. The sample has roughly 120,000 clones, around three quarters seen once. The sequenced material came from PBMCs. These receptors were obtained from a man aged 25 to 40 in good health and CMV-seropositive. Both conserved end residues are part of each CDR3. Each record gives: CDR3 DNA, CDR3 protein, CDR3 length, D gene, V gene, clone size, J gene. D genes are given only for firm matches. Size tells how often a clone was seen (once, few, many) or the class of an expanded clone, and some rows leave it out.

TGTGCCAGCATCCTCGGGACAGGGGGCTTCTACGAGCAGTACTTC CASILGTGGFYEQYF 15 TRBD1 TRBV7-2 . TRBJ2-7
TGTGCCAGCAGCCAACAGGTGACGAACACCGGGGAGCTGTTTTTT CASSQQVTNTGELFF 15 . TRBV6-1 . TRBJ2-2
TGTGCCAGCAGCCCTGGATCGGGGGAAAAACTGTTTTTT CASSPGSGEKLFF 13 . TRBV7-6 . TRBJ1-4
TGTGCCAGCAAGTTGGGGGGGCGAGAGACCCAGTACTTC CASKLGGRETQYF 13 . TRBV6-1 once TRBJ2-5
TGTGCCAGCAGCCAAGATCCGCAGGCTCCTAACCCCCTCTATGGCTACACCTTC CASSQDPQAPNPLYGYTF 18 . TRBV4-2 . TRBJ1-2
TGTGCCAGCAGCCCCCTTTCGGGGGTGTACAATGAGCAGTTCTTC CASSPLSGVYNEQFF 15 . TRBV7-2 once TRBJ2-1
TGTGCCAGCAGTTTAAACCAAATGTATACCAGGGGCAATGAGCAGTTCTTC CASSLNQMYTRGNEQFF 17 . TRBV27 once TRBJ2-1
TGTGCCAGCAGCTTAAGTGACAGGGTTAACTATGGCTACACCTTC CASSLSDRVNYGYTF 15 TRBD1 TRBV7-2 . TRBJ1-2
TGTGCCACCACCAGCAATAGGGGCCCATACCAAGAGACCCAGTACTTC CATTSNRGPYQETQYF 16 . TRBV15 few TRBJ2-5
TGTGCCAGCAGCTTAGGGACTAGCGGCTCCTACGAGCAGTACTTC CASSLGTSGSYEQYF 15 TRBD2 TRBV11-2 . TRBJ2-7
TGTGCCAGCAGTAATAGGGGACAGGGGAACACTGAAGCTTTCTTT CASSNRGQGNTEAFF 15 TRBD1 TRBV28 . TRBJ1-1
TGCGCCAGCAGCCAAGAGGGGACAACCGGCTATGGCTACCCCTTC CASSQEGTTGYGYPF 15 . TRBV4-1 . TRBJ1-2
TGTGCCAGCAGCTTCCGAAGGTTCCGGGACACCGGAGGCGGTGGCTACACCTTC CASSFRRFRDTGGGGYTF 18 . TRBV7-2 few TRBJ1-2
TGTGCCAGTAGTTGGGGGCTCGGGAATGAGCAGTTCTTC CASSWGLGNEQFF 13 . TRBV19 . TRBJ2-1
TGTGCCAGCTCCTCCCGGTCAGGGGTAGGGGAGACCCAGTACTTC CASSSRSGVGETQYF 15 . TRBV28 . TRBJ2-5
TGTGCCGGGGCCTCCCCTAATGAAAAACTGTTTTTT CAGASPNEKLFF 12 . TRBV28 . TRBJ1-4
TGTGCCTGGAGTGTACCCCGGGCGGGGAATTCACCCCTCCACTTT CAWSVPRAGNSPLHF 15 . TRBV30 . TRBJ1-6
TGTGCCAGCAGTGATAGGGGATATGGCTACACCTTC CASSDRGYGYTF 12 . TRBV6-6 . TRBJ1-2
TGTGCCAGCAGCTTGGGCAGGGCCACCTATAATTCACCCCTCCACTTT CASSLGRATYNSPLHF 16 . TRBV5-4 . TRBJ1-6
TGTGCCAGCAGCCCGACAGAGAACACTGAAGCTTTCTTT CASSPTENTEAFF 13 . TRBV4-2 . TRBJ1-1
TGTGCCAGCAGCCTCGGGACAGGGTACTTATCAGTAGATGAGCAGTTCTTC CASSLGTGYLSVDEQFF 17 TRBD1 TRBV7-2 . TRBJ2-1
TGCGCCAGCAGCTTCCAGCCGGGACAGAATTCACCCCTCCACTTT CASSFQPGQNSPLHF 15 TRBD1 TRBV5-1 . TRBJ1-6
TGCAGCGTTGAACTGTCGGACACTGAAGCTTTCTTT CSVELSDTEAFF 12 . TRBV29-1 few TRBJ1-1
TGCGCCAGCAGTGATACTAGCGACTTTACGATGCAGTACTTC CASSDTSDFTMQYF 14 TRBD2 TRBV10-1 . TRBJ2-7
TGTGCCAGCAGTTTATTATGGGAGGGAGGGAACGAGCAGTACTTC CASSLLWEGGNEQYF 15 TRBD2 TRBV27 . TRBJ2-7
TGTGCCAGCAGTTTCGACAGGACAGTCTCCTACGAGCAGTACTTC CASSFDRTVSYEQYF 15 . TRBV28 . TRBJ2-7
TGTGCCATCCGGGTAGCGGGGGACACAGATACGCAGTATTTT CAIRVAGDTDTQYF 14 TRBD2 TRBV10-3 . TRBJ2-3
TGCGCCAGCAGCTTGGCCGCAGGCGCTGGCTCACATGGCTACACCTTC CASSLAAGAGSHGYTF 16 . TRBV5-1 . TRBJ1-2
TGTGCCAGCAGCCTGCAGGCTACAACTAATGAAAAACTGTTTTTT CASSLQATTNEKLFF 15 . TRBV14 . TRBJ1-4
TGTGCCAGCAGTTCTCAGGGCCTGGGCTCTGGAAACACCATATATTTT CASSSQGLGSGNTIYF 16 . TRBV6-5 . TRBJ1-3
TGCGCCAGTAGCCAAGACCAGAAGACCCAGTACTTC CASSQDQKTQYF 12 . TRBV10-1 . TRBJ2-5
TGTGCCAGCAGTGAGCGACAGGGCTCCTACGAGCAGTACTTC CASSERQGSYEQYF 14 TRBD1 TRBV2 once TRBJ2-7
TGTGCCAGCAGGGAACAGGGACCCCTATTCTCTGGGGCCAACGTCCTGACTTTC CASREQGPLFSGANVLTF 18 . TRBV5-4 few TRBJ2-6
TGCGCCAGCAGCCAAGGGGCAGGGGTGGCCTACGAGCAGTACTTC CASSQGAGVAYEQYF 15 . TRBV4-1 . TRBJ2-7
TGTGCCAGCACCGGGACAGGGGGCAACTATGGCTACACCTTC CASTGTGGNYGYTF 14 TRBD1 TRBV9 . TRBJ1-2
TGTGCCAGCAGTGCCGGGACATGGTCTTTAAATGAGCAGTTCTTC CASSAGTWSLNEQFF 15 . TRBV6-1 . TRBJ2-1
TGTGCCAGCACTTCTGGGCGCGAGCAGTACTTC CASTSGREQYF 11 . TRBV2 few TRBJ2-7
TGTGCCAGCAGCGAAACAGGTACTGGGCAGCCCCAGCATTTT CASSETGTGQPQHF 14 . TRBV13 . TRBJ1-5
TGTGCCAGCAGGACAGGGGGATCTGGGGCCAACGTCCTGACTTTC CASRTGGSGANVLTF 15 TRBD1 TRBV2 . TRBJ2-6
TGTGCCAGCAGCTCCTGGGACAGGGGAGAACAGCCCCAGCATTTT CASSSWDRGEQPQHF 15 TRBD1 TRBV7-9 once TRBJ1-5
TGCGCCAGCAGCTTGATCACAGGGGCATACAATGAGCAGTTCTTC CASSLITGAYNEQFF 15 TRBD1 TRBV5-1 . TRBJ2-1
TGTGCCAGCAGCGAAAACGGGGGGGAAAATGAGCAGTTCTTC CASSENGGENEQFF 14 TRBD2 TRBV9 . TRBJ2-1